These 9 T cell receptor beta chains were all obtained from the same sample, sequenced in a study of shared clonotypes between healthy human individuals. TCRdb's copy holds only in-frame clones and misses some; the assay was immunoSEQ multiplex PCR. The table has about 560,000 clones, around 80% seen once. The specimen sequenced was PBMCs. These receptors all stem from a woman in her thirties or forties in good health. Some clones in this sample may be carry-over from other donors' samples.

V is TRBV28 and J is TRBJ1-4, with D possibly matching TRBD1 (6 bases). The CDR3 runs to 16 residues. CDR1 MDHEN and CDR2 SYDVKM come from the germline V gene. V dropped 2 bases and J dropped 7 bases, with 17 bases sitting between them. Here the CDR3 reads CASSLPARGFREKLFF. CDR3 bases: TGTGCCAGCAGTTTACCCGCCAGGGGATTTCGTGAAAAACTGTTTTTT.

The chain carries TRBV5-1 and TRBJ2-2, with TRBD2 matching 7 bases. The V gene end was trimmed by 3 bases and the J gene end by 5 bases; junction bases not matched to a gene: 7. Germline V gene lookup returns CDR1 SGHRS and CDR2 YFSETQ. CDR3 size: 15 residues. This chain's CDR3 is CASSSGTILTGELFF. The CDR3, as DNA: TGCGCCAGCAGCTCCGGGACTATTTTAACCGGGGAGCTGTTTTTT.

This clone appeared a single time. Other DNA sequences in the same sample also yield this CDR3. The chain recombines TRBV28 with TRBJ2-7; the D is unclear. The germline V gene encodes CDR1 MDHEN and CDR2 SYDVKM. The CDR3 totals 12 residues. The V end was cut by 5 bases, the J end by 4 bases, with 9 bases between. The CDR3 reads CASSTPPYEQYF. CDR3 nucleotide sequence: TGTGCCAGCAGTACCCCCCCTTACGAGCAGTACTTC.

The V call is TRBV7-3, the J call TRBJ2-1, with 12 bases matching TRBD2. The V and J ends lost 2 bases and 4 bases, in that order; junction bases with no gene match: 6. The CDR3 spans 17 residues. Per the germline V gene, CDR1 is SGHTA and CDR2 is FQGTGA. CDR3 in DNA: TGTGCCAGCAGCTTATCCCGACTAGCGGGAGCGTACAATGAGCAGTTCTTC. Translation gives CASSLSRLAGAYNEQFF.

This clone was seen only once. The rearrangement uses TRBV2 and TRBJ1-2; D unclear. Germline CDR1 is SNHLY and CDR2 is FYNNEI. Trimming took 6 bases from V and 9 from J, leaving 14 bases between them. This CDR3 has 12 amino acids. Here the CDR3 DNA reads TGTGCCAGCAGCGAACTAACTATCAGCTACACCTTC. Its protein product is CASSELTISYTF.

The chain employs TRBV6-5 and TRBJ1-5, with a weak D call TRBD1 (5 bases). Germline-derived CDR1 and CDR2 are MNHEY and SVGAGI. The V end was cut by 10 bases, the J end by 4 bases, with 11 bases between. There are 12 residues in the CDR3. In DNA, the CDR3 is TGTGCCACCACAGGAGCTAATCAGCCCCAGCATTTT. Translating it yields CATTGANQPQHF.

The V call is TRBV7-9, the J call TRBJ2-1, with no clear D. This CDR3 comprises 14 residues. V was cut by 4 bases and J by 4 bases, with 11 bases left in between. Germline assignment: CDR1 SEHNR and CDR2 FQNEAQ (reference sequence). CDR3 coding DNA: TGTGCCAGCAGCTCGTCGACACAGTACAATGAGCAGTTCTTC. This sequence encodes CASSSSTQYNEQFF.

V usage is TRBV15 and J usage is TRBJ1-5, with 7 positions matching TRBD1. Trimming at V came to 0 bases and at J to 0 bases, leaving 11 bases not matched to a gene. The CDR3 totals 19 residues. Germline V gene data show CDR1 as LNHNV and CDR2 as YYDKDF (reference sequence). The DNA of the CDR3 is TGTGCCACCAGCAGAGACTTACAGGGGCTGGCCTATAGCAATCAGCCCCAGCATTTT. Protein sequence: CATSRDLQGLAYSNQPQHF. The full variable domain, with the rest looked up from reference TRBV15 and TRBJ1-5, is DAMVIQNPRYQVTQFGKPVTLSCSQTLNHNVMYWYQQKSSQAPKLLFHYYDKDFNNEADTPDNFQSRRPNTSFCFLDIRSPGLGDTAMYLCATSRDLQGLAYSNQPQHFGDGTRLSIL.

The rearrangement uses TRBV6-1 and TRBJ1-5; possible D gene TRBD1, 6 bases. The CDR3 has 19 amino acids. The V end lost 4 bases, the J end lost 0 bases, and 22 bases lay between the germline ends. Per the germline V gene, CDR1 is MNHNS and CDR2 is SASEGT. CDR3 loop: CASSAPGTTSKDSNQPQHF. CDR3 sequence (DNA): TGTGCCAGCAGTGCCCCCGGGACAACCAGCAAAGATAGCAATCAGCCCCAGCATTTT.